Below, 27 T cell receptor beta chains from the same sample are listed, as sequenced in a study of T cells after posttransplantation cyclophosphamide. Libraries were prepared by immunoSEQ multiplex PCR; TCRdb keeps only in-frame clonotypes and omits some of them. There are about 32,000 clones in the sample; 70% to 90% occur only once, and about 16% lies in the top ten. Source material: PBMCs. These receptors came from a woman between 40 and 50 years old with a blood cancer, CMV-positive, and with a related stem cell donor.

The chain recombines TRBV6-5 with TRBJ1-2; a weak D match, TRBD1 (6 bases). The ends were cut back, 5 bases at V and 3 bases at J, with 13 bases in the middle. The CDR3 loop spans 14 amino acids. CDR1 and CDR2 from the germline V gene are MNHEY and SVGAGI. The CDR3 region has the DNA TGTGCCAGCAGTCAGACGGACAGTTACTATGGCTACACCTTC. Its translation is CASSQTDSYYGYTF.

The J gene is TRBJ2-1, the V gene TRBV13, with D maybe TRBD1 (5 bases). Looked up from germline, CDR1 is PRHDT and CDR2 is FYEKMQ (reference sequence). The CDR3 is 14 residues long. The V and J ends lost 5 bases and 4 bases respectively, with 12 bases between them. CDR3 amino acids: CASSDRRDYNEQFF. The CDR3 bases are TGTGCCAGCAGCGATCGCAGGGATTACAATGAGCAGTTCTTC. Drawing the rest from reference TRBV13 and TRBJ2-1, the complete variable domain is AAGVIQSPRHLIKEKRETATLKCYPIPRHDTVYWYQQGPGQDPQFLISFYEKMQSDKGSIPDRFSAQQFSDYHSELNMSSLELGDSALYFCASSDRRDYNEQFFGPGTRLTVL.

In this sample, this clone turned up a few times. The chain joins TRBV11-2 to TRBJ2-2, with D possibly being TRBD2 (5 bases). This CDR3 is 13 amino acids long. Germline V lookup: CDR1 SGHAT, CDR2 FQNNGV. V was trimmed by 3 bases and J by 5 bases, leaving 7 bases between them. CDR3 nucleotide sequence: TGTGCCAGCAGCTTTGGCGGGACCGGGGAGCTGTTTTTT. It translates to CASSFGGTGELFF.

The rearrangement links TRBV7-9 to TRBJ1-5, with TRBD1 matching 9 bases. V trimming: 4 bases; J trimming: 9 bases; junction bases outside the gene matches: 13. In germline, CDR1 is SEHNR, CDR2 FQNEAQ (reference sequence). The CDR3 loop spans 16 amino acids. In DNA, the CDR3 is TGTGCCAGCAGCTCCACCGGGACAGGGTCCTGGGGGCCCCAGCATTTT. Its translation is CASSSTGTGSWGPQHF.

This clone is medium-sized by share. The CDR3 reads CASSIEAGNYEQYF. The CDR3 DNA reads as TGTGCCAGTAGTATAGAGGCCGGGAACTACGAGCAGTACTTC. This sequence joins TRBV19 and TRBJ2-7; TRBD2 might be the D (5 bases). The CDR3 has 14 residues. CDR1 is LNHDA and CDR2 is SQIVND in the germline V gene (reference sequence). Trimming shortened V by 0 bases and J by 3 bases, and 9 bases separated the two germline ends. The full variable domain, completed using reference TRBV19 and TRBJ2-7, is DGGITQSPKYLFRKEGQNVTLSCEQNLNHDAMYWYRQDPGQGLRLIYYSQIVNDFQKGDIAEGYSVSREKKESFPLTVTSAQKNPTAFYLCASSIEAGNYEQYFGPGTRLTVT.

The CDR3 is CSVEDRVWGDTQYF. CDR3 DNA sequence: TGCAGCGTTGAGGACAGGGTTTGGGGGGATACGCAGTATTTT. The chain employs TRBV29-1 and TRBJ2-3, with 8 bases identical to TRBD1. This CDR3 region has 14 residues. In germline, CDR1 is SQVTM, CDR2 ANQGSEA. V lost 3 bases, J lost 6 bases, and 8 bases stayed unmatched.

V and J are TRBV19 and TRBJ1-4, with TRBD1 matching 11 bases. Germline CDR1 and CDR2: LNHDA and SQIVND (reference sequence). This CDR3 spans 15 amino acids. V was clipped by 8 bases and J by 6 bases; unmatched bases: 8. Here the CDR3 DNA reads TGTGCCAGTGGAGACGCGGGACAGGGGGATGAAAAACTGTTTTTT. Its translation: CASGDAGQGDEKLFF.

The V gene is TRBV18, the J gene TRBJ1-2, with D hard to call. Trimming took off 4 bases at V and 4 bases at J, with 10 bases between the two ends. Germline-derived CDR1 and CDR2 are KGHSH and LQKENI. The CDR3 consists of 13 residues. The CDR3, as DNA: TGTGCCAGCTCACTGGGTGCGGGCTATGGCTACACCTTC. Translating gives CASSLGAGYGYTF.

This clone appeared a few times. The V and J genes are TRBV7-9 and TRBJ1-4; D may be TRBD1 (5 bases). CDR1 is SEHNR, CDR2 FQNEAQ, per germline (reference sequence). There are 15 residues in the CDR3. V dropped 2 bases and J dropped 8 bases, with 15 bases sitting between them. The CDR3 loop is CASSLRGQGHEKLFF. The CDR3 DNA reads TGTGCCAGCAGCTTAAGAGGCCAGGGCCACGAAAAACTGTTTTTT.

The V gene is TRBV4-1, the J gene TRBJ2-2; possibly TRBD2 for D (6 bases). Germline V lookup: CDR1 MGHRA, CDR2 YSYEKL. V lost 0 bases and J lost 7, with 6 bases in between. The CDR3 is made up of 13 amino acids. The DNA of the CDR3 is TGCGCCAGCAGCCAAGAGGGGGGCGGGGAGCTGTTTTTT. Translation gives CASSQEGGGELFF.

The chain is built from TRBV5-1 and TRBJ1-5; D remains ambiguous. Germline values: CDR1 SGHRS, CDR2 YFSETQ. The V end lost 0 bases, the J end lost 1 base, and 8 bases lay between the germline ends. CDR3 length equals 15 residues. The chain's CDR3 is CASSLGAESNQPQHF. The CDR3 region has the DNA TGCGCCAGCAGCTTGGGGGCAGAAAGCAATCAGCCCCAGCATTTT.

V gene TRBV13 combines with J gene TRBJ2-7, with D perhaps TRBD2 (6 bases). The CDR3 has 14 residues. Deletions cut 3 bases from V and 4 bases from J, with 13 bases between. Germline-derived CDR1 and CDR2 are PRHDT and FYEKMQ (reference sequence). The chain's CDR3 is CASSLLEGSYEQYF. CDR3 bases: TGTGCCAGCAGCTTGTTGGAGGGATCATACGAGCAGTACTTC.

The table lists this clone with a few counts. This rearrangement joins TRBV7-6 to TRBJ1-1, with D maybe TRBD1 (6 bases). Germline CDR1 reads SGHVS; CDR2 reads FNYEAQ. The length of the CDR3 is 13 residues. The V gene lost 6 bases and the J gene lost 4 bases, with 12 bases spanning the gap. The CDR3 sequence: CASSLPGATEAFF. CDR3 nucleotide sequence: TGTGCCAGCAGTTTGCCAGGGGCCACTGAAGCTTTCTTT.

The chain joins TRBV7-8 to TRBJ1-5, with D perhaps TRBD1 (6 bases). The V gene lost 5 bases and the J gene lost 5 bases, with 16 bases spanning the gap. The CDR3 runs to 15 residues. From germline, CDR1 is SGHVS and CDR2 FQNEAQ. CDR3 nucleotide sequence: TGTGCCAGCAGCCCAGGGGCAGGGCCCCATCAGCCCCAGCATTTT. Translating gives CASSPGAGPHQPQHF.

CDR3 coding DNA: TGCGCCAGCAGCTTGGCAGGGACTAATGAAAAACTGTTTTTT. The encoded protein is CASSLAGTNEKLFF. The chain has TRBV5-1 and TRBJ1-4; possible D gene TRBD1, 5 bases. Looked up from germline, CDR1 is SGHRS and CDR2 is YFSETQ. Trimming stripped 0 bases from V and 2 bases from J, with 5 bases between. CDR3 length: 14 amino acids.

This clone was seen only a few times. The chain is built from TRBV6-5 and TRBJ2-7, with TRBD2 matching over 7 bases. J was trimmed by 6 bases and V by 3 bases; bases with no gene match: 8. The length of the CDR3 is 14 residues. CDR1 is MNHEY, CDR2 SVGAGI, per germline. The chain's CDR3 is CASSYRDYRSEQYF. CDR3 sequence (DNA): TGTGCCAGCAGTTATCGGGACTACAGGAGCGAGCAGTACTTC.

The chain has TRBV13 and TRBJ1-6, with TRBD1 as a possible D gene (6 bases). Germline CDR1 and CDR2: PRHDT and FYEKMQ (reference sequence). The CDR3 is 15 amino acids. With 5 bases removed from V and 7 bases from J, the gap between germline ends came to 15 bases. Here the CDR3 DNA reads TGTGCCAGCAGCGCGCTACAGGGTTGGAATTCACCCCTCCACTTT. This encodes CASSALQGWNSPLHF.

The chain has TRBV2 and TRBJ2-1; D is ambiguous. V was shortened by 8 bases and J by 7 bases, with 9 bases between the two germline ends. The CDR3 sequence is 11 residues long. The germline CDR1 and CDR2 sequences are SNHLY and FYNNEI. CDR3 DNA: TGTGCCAGCGTTTGGGCAAATGAGCAGTTCTTC. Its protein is CASVWANEQFF.

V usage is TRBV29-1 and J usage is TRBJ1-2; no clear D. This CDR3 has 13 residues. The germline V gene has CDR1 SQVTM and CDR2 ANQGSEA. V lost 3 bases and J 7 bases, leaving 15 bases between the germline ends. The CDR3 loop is CSVEEGLKGGYTF. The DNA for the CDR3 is TGCAGCGTTGAGGAGGGTCTCAAGGGTGGCTACACCTTC.

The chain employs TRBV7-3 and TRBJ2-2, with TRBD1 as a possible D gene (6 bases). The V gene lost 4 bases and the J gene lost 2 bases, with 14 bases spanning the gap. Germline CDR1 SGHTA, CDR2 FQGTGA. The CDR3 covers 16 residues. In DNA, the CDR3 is TGTGCCAGCAGCTATAGAGGGGGAGAAAACACCGGGGAGCTGTTTTTT. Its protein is CASSYRGGENTGELFF.

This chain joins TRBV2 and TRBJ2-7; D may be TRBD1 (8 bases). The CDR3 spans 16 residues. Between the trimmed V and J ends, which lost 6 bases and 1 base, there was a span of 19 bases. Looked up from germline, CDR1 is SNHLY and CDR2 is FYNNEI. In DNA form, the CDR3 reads TGTGCCAGCAGACAAAACAGGGGGGGTAGGTCCTACGAGCAGTACTTC. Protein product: CASRQNRGGRSYEQYF. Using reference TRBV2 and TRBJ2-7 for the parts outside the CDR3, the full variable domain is EPEVTQTPSHQVTQMGQEVILRCVPISNHLYFYWYRQILGQKVEFLVSFYNNEISEKSEIFDDQFSVERPDGSNFTLKIRSTKLEDSAMYFCASRQNRGGRSYEQYFGPGTRLTVT.

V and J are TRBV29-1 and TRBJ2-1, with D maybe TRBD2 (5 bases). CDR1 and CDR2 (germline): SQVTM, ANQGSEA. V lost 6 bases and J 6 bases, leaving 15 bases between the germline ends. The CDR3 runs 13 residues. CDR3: CSVNAGGTNEQFF. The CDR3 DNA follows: TGCAGCGTCAATGCAGGAGGTACCAATGAGCAGTTCTTC.

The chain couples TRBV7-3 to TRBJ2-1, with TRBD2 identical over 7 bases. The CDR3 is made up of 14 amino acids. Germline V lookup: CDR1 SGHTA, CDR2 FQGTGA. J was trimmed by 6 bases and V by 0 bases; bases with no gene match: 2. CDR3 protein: CASSLTGGGNEQFF. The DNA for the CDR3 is TGTGCCAGCAGCTTAACGGGCGGGGGCAATGAGCAGTTCTTC.

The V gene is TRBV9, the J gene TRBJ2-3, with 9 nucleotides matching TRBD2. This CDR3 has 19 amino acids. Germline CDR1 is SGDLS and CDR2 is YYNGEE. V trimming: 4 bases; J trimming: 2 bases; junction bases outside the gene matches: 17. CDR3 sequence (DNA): TGTGCCAGCAGCCCCTTACCGGGGGTAGCGGGGGCATCCACAGATACGCAGTATTTT. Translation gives CASSPLPGVAGASTDTQYF.

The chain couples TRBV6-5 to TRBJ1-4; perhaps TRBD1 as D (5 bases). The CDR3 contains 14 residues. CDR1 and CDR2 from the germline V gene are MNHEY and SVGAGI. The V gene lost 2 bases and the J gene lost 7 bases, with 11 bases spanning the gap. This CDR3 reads CASSYRRGTEKLFF. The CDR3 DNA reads TGTGCCAGCAGTTACAGAAGGGGAACTGAAAAACTGTTTTTT.

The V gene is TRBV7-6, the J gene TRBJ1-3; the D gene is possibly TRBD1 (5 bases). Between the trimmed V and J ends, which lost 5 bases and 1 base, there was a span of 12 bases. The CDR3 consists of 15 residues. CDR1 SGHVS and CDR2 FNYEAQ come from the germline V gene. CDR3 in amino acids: CASSARAGSGNTIYF. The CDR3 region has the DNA TGTGCCAGCAGCGCAAGGGCAGGGTCTGGAAACACCATATATTTT.

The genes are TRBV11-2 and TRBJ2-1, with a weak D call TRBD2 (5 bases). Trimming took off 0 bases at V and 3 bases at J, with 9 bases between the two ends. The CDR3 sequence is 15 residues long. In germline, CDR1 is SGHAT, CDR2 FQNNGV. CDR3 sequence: CASSLDRGSYNEQFF. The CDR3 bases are TGTGCCAGCAGCTTAGATCGTGGGAGCTACAATGAGCAGTTCTTC.